What follows is one T cell receptor (beta chain) and its context. What it recognizes is unknown. This entry belongs to a study of T cell responses to AZD1222 COVID-19 vaccine. Study-wide findings and caveats: Unmutated regions of variants are reportedly targeted by nearly half of spike-specific TCRs. Donors, mostly white British, included more females; clonal diversity was possibly underestimated. The peak T cell response came first, and repertoires were sampled only after it.

Method: immunoSEQ multiplex PCR; TCRdb's copy keeps in-frame clones and lacks some. The data show 200,000 to 250,000 clones, around 93% seen once. The CDR3 has 16 amino acids. The V gene lost 7 bases and the J gene lost 0 bases, with 18 bases spanning the gap. Germline CDR1 reads SNHLY; CDR2 reads FYNNEI. The specimen comprised peripheral blood, sampled on day 0 of MenACWY control vaccination. The receptor's source is an adult in good health. The V and J genes are TRBV2 and TRBJ1-2; no definite D call. CDR3 nucleotide sequence: TGTGCCAGCAAGAAACAACCTTTACTCGCTAACTATGGCTACACCTTC. It is translated as CASKKQPLLANYGYTF. The complete variable domain, with remaining parts taken from reference TRBV2 and TRBJ1-2, reads EPEVTQTPSHQVTQMGQEVILRCVPISNHLYFYWYRQILGQKVEFLVSFYNNEISEKSEIFDDQFSVERPDGSNFTLKIRSTKLEDSAMYFCASKKQPLLANYGYTFGSGTRLTVV.